One sample yielded the 2 T cell receptor beta chains listed below, sequenced in a study of vaccination effects on CD4 cells after COVID-19. Antigen specificity for these receptors is unknown. TCRdb keeps only in-frame clones here, not all; method: immunoSEQ multiplex PCR. Among more than 25,000 clones listed, roughly two thirds were seen once. The ViraFEST assay expanded antigen-specific CD4+ T cells with viral peptide pools before sequencing. Between days 9 and 11 of culture, CD4+ T cells were separated out. The sequenced sample was CD4+ T cells from PBMCs cultured with HCoV-229E spike peptides, obtained before COVID-19 vaccination. The source of these receptors is a human donor who received a COVID-19 vaccine.

This clone was observed once. The genes are TRBV25-1 and TRBJ2-5; D may be TRBD2 (5 bases). CDR1 is MGHDK and CDR2 is SYGVNS in the germline V gene. This CDR3 spans 13 amino acids. Trimming removed 5 bases from V and 4 bases from J, with 11 bases in between. The DNA of the CDR3 is TGTGCCAGCAGTCGTCGGACTGGAGAGACCCAGTACTTC. It encodes CASSRRTGETQYF.

This clone was counted between two and nine times. This chain uses TRBV6-2 or TRBV6-3 with TRBJ1-5, with 9 nucleotides matching TRBD1. The CDR3 length is 16 residues. V dropped 4 bases and J dropped 4; count of bases not matched to a gene: 8. Germline V gene sequence: CDR1 MNHEY, CDR2 SVGEGT. The CDR3 coding sequence is TGTGCCAGCAGTTCTCCGGGACAGGGTAGGAATCAGCCCCAGCATTTT. Translation: CASSSPGQGRNQPQHF.